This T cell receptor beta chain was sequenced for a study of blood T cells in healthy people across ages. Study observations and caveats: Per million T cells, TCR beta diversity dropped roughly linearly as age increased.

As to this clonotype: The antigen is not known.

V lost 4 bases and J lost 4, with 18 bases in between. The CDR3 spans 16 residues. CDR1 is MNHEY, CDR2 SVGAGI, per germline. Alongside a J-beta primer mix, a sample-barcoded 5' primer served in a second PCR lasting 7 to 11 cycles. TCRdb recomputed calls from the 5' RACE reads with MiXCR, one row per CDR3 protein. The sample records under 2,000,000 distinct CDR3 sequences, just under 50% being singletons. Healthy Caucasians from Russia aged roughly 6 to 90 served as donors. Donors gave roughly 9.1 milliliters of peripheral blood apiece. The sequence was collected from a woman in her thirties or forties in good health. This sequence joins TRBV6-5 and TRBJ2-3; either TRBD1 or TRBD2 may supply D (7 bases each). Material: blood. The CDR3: CASSSQGEGLADTQYF. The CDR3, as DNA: TGTGCCAGCAGTTCTCAGGGGGAGGGTTTGGCAGATACGCAGTATTTT.